The clone carrying this T cell receptor (beta chain) turned up a few times. The antigen remains unidentified. This CDR3 has 15 residues. Germline CDR1 is MDHEN and CDR2 is SYDVKM. Trimming removed 5 bases at V and 3 bases at J, with 16 bases between. This sample stems from a study of T cells after yellow fever vaccination. The wider study: SMART-Seq v4 Ultra Low Input served to prepare low-cell-number fractions.

A single record per CDR3 protein comes from TCRdb applying MiXCR to the 5' RACE reads. The sample has roughly 520,000 distinct CDR3 sequences, around a fifth seen once; the top ten hold roughly a sixth. Study-level results: Most primary-vaccination clones recurred post-booster (just under 98% CD4, around 88% CD8). Clonotype sharing between CD4 and CD8 compartments was small.

The sequencing used PBMCs, collected more than 20 days after the first yellow fever vaccination. The chain joins TRBV28 to TRBJ2-5, with D possibly TRBD1 on 6 matching bases. The sequence was collected from a man between 18 and 35 years old who received the YFV17D yellow fever vaccine. The CDR3 reads CASSPWDTGKETQYF. Written as DNA, the CDR3 is TGTGCCAGCAGTCCCTGGGACACCGGAAAAGAGACCCAGTACTTC.